The clone carrying this T cell receptor beta chain was observed a single time. Its antigen is as yet unknown. This entry is derived from a study of blood T cells in healthy people across ages. Study in general: Capture via template switching afforded approximately one barcoded beta molecule per two T cells. General study findings and limits: As age increased, TCR beta diversity per million T cells fell in a roughly linear fashion.

Through a sample-barcoded 5' primer and a J-beta primer mix, a second PCR was run for roughly 7 to 12 cycles. One entry per CDR3 protein results from TCRdb running MiXCR on the 5' RACE reads. The sample consists of fewer than 700,000 distinct CDR3 sequences, less than 60% of them appearing once. The CDR3 covers 14 residues. From germline, CDR1 is ENHRY and CDR2 SYGVKD. At least 5.5 micrograms of total RNA were extracted per sample. This receptor was taken from a man of 80 years or more in good health. The J gene is TRBJ2-5, the V gene TRBV10-3; D uncertain. The J call may be mistaken, given a closer DNA end match to TRBJ2-7. Material for sequencing was blood. This CDR3 is CAISKEYPPGEQYF. The CDR3, as DNA: TGTGCCATCAGCAAAGAGTACCCTCCAGGCGAGCAGTACTTC.